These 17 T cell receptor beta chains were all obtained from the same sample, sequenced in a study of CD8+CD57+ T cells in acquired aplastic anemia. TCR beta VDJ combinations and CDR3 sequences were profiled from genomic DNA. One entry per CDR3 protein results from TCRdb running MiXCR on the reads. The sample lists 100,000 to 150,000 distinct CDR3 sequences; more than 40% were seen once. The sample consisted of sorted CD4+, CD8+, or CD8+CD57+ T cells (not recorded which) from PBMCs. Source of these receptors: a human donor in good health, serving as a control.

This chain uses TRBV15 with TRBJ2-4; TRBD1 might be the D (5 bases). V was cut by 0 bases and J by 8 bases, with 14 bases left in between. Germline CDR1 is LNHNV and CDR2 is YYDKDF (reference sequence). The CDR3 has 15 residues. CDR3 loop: CATSREVPGLDIQYF. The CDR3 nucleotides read TGTGCCACCAGCAGAGAGGTGCCAGGGTTGGACATTCAGTACTTC.

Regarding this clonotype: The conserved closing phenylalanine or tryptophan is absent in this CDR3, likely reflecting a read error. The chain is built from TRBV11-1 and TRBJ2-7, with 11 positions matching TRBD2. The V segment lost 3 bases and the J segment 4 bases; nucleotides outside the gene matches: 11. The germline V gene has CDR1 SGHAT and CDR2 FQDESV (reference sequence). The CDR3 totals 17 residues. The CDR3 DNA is TGTGCCAGCAGCTTCCTGACTAGCGGGGCCTTAGCTTACGAGCAGTACTCC. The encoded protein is CASSFLTSGALAYEQYS.

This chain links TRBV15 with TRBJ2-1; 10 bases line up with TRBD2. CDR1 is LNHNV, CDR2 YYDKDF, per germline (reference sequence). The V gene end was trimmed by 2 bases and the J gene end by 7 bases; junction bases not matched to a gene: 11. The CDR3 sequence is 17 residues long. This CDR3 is CATSRNRVSSGSNEQFF. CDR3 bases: TGTGCCACCAGCAGAAACAGGGTTTCTAGCGGGAGTAATGAGCAGTTCTTC.

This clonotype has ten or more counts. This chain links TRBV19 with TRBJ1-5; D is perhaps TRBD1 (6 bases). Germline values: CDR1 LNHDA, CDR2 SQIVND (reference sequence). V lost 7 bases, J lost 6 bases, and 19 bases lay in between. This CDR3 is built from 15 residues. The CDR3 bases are TGTGCCAGTACCCCCCGGGGGCAGAGGGTTCAGCCCCAGCATTTT. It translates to CASTPRGQRVQPQHF.

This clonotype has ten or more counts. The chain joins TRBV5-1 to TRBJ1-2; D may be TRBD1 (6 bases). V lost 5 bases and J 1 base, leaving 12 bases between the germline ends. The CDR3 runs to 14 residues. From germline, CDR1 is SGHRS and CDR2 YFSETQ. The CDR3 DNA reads TGCGCCAGCAGATCGGGGGACATTAACTATGGCTACACCTTC. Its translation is CASRSGDINYGYTF. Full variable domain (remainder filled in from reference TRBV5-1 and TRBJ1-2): KAGVTQTPRYLIKTRGQQVTLSCSPISGHRSVSWYQQTPGQGLQFLFEYFSETQRNKGNFPGRFSGRQFSNSRSEMNVSTLELGDSALYLCASRSGDINYGYTFGSGTRLTVV.

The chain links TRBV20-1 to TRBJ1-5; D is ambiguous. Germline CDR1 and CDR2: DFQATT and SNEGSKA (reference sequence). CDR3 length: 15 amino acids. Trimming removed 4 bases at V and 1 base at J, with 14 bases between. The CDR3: CSATPRAGSNQPQHF. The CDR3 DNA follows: TGCAGTGCTACCCCTAGGGCCGGAAGCAATCAGCCCCAGCATTTT.

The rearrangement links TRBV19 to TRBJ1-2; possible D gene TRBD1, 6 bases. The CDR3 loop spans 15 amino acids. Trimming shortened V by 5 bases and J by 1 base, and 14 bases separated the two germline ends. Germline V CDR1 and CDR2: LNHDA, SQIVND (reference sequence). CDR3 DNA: TGTGCCAGTAGTTCCGGACAGCTGCTTAACTATGGCTACACCTTC. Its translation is CASSSGQLLNYGYTF.

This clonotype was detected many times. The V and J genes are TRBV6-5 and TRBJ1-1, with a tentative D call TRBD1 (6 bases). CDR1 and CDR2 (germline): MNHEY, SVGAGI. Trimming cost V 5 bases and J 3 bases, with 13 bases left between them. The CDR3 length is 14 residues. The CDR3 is CASSHQDRHTEAFF. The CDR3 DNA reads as TGTGCCAGCAGTCATCAGGACAGACACACTGAAGCTTTCTTT.

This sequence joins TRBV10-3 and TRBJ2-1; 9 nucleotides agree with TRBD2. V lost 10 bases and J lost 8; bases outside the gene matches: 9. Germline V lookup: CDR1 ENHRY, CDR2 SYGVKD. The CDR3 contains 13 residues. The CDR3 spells CATKAGGLDEQFF. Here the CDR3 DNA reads TGTGCCACCAAGGCGGGGGGGCTCGATGAGCAGTTCTTC.

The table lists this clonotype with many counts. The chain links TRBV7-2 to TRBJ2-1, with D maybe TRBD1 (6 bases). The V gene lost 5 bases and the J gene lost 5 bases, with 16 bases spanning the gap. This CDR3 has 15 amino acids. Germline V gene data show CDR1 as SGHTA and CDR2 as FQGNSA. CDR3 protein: CASSPQGLLDNEQFF. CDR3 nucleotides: TGTGCCAGCAGCCCTCAGGGGTTGTTGGACAATGAGCAGTTCTTC.

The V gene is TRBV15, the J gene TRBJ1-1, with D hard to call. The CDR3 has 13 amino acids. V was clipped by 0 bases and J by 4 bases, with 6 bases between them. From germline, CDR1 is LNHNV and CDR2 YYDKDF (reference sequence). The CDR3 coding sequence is TGTGCCACCAGCAGAGATACGGGCACTGAAGCTTTCTTT. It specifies CATSRDTGTEAFF. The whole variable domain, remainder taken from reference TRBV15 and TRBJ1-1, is DAMVIQNPRYQVTQFGKPVTLSCSQTLNHNVMYWYQQKSSQAPKLLFHYYDKDFNNEADTPDNFQSRRPNTSFCFLDIRSPGLGDTAMYLCATSRDTGTEAFFGQGTRLTVV.

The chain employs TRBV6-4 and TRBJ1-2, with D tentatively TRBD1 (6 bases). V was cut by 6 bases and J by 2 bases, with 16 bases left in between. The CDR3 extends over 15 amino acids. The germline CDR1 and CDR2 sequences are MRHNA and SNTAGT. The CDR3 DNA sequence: TGTGCCAGCAGCGCAAGACAGGAGTGGAACTATGGCTACACCTTC. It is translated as CASSARQEWNYGYTF.

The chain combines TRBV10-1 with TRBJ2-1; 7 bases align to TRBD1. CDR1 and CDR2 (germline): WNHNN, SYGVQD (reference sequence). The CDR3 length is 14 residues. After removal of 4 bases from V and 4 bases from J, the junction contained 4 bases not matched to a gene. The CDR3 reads CASSGGQLYNEQFF. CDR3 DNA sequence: TGCGCCAGCAGTGGGGGACAGCTTTACAATGAGCAGTTCTTC.

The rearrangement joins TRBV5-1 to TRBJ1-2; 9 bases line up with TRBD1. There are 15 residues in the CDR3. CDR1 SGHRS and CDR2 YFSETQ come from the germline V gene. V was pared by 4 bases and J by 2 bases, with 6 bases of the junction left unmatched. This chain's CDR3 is CASSGTGGVNYGYTF. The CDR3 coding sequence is TGCGCCAGCAGCGGAACAGGGGGCGTGAACTATGGCTACACCTTC.

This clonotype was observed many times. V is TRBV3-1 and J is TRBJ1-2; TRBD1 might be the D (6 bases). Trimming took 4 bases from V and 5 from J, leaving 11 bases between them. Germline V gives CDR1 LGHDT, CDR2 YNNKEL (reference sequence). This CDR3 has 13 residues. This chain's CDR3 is CASSLTTGYGYTF. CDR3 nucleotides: TGTGCCAGCAGCCTGACGACAGGATATGGCTACACCTTC.

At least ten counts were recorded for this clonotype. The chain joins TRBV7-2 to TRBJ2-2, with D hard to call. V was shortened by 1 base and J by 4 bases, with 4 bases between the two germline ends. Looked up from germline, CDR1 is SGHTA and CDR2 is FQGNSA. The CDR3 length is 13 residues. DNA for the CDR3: TGTGCCAGCAGCTTAGATTTCACCGGGGAGCTGTTTTTT. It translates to CASSLDFTGELFF.

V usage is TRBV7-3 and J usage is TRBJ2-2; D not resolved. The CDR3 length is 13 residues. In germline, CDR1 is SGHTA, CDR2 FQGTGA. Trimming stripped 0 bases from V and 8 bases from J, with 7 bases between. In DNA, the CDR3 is TGTGCCAGCAGCTTAACTATTTCGGGGGAGCTGTTTTTT. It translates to CASSLTISGELFF.